This TCR beta chain was identified during a study of T cells expressing NK-cell markers. Germline loops: CDR1 SGHRS, CDR2 YFSETQ. The CDR3 totals 15 residues. Using the 5' RACE reads, TCRdb records one entry per CDR3 protein without DNA. This sample's clone table lists about 460,000 distinct CDR3 sequences. Sequencing used blood T cells: a sorted CD56 or NKG2C T cell subset, CD4+ or CD8+ T cells, or bulk PBMC T cells (not recorded which). J is TRBJ2-1 and V is TRBV5-1; TCRdb picks TRBD1, but there is no DNA to check that call. The sequence derives from a woman aged 50 to 60 in good health. The CDR3 region is CASSWTGQAYNEQFF.